The clone carrying this T cell receptor (beta chain) was observed many times. The target antigen is unknown. This specimen comes from a study of T cells in Graves' hyperthyroidism and ophthalmopathy. From RNA transcripts, TCR beta CDR3 regions were amplified. The HTBI primer set was used in a first-round RT-PCR of the TCR CDR3. TCRdb passed the multiplex PCR reads through MiXCR, listing each CDR3 protein once. The data hold over 450,000 distinct CDR3 sequences, with 17% observed a single time. The CDR3 consists of 14 residues. Germline V CDR1 and CDR2: DFQATT, SNEGSKA (reference sequence). With 1 base removed from V and 7 bases from J, the gap between germline ends came to 13 bases. Enrolled ophthalmopathy patients presented with a Clinical Activity Score of at least 3, a NOSPECS grade of at least 4, and disease duration under 3 months. Uncontrolled infection, other autoimmune disease, pregnancy or lactation disqualified patients from enrolment. Orbital computed tomography and thyroid ultrasound, together with serum TRAb and thyroxine and clinical symptoms, were used for diagnoses.

Study-wide points: Most thyroid clonotypes expanded above 0.001 were also detected in blood.

This rearrangement joins TRBV20-1 to TRBJ2-2; D not resolved. Sequencing used blood. This TCR came from a woman aged 18-35 years with Graves' ophthalmopathy. DNA of the CDR3: TGCAGTGCTAGAGGATCGAGTACGGGCGGGGAGCTGTTTTTT. This sequence encodes CSARGSSTGGELFF.